The 15 T cell receptor beta chains presented below share a single source sample, sequenced in a study of blood T cells in healthy people across ages (dated by TCRdb to the mid-2010s). Receptors were amplified or captured by 5' RACE. A second roughly 7 to 12 cycle PCR used a sample-barcoded 5' primer and a J-beta primer mix. In-frame beta chains were kept once TCRdb had trimmed the public reads at Q25 with fastp and called clones with MiXCR. Each CDR3 protein appears once, grouped with its most common genes and DNA. The sample profile shows around 1,900,000 distinct CDR3 sequences; around 42% of them were found once. The ten largest clones take up 20% to 25% of the sample. Specimen: blood. These TCRs come from a human donor in good health.

This chain connects TRBV5-6 to TRBJ2-7; no firm D call. The CDR3 is made up of 12 amino acids. Germline assignment: CDR1 SGHDT and CDR2 YYEEEE. V was trimmed by 6 bases and J by 4 bases, leaving 11 bases between them. CDR3 residues: CASTSSRYEQYF. The CDR3 DNA follows: TGTGCCAGCACCAGTTCCCGATACGAGCAGTACTTC.

This clonotype was detected a few times. The chain employs TRBV7-8 and TRBJ2-1; tentative D call: TRBD2 (5 bases). V was pared by 2 bases and J by 2 bases, with 7 bases between. The CDR3 runs 14 residues. Germline V gene data show CDR1 as SGHVS and CDR2 as FQNEAQ. CDR3 sequence: CASSLRETYNEQFF. DNA for the CDR3: TGTGCCAGCAGCTTACGGGAAACCTACAATGAGCAGTTCTTC. Supplemented by reference TRBV7-8 and TRBJ2-1, the full variable domain reads GAGVSQSPRYKVAKRGQDVALRCDPISGHVSLFWYQQALGQGPEFLTYFQNEAQLDKSGLPSDRFFAERPEGSVSTLKIQRTQQEDSAVYLCASSLRETYNEQFFGPGTRLTVL.

V is TRBV24-1 and J is TRBJ2-3, with a tentative D call TRBD2 (6 bases). V lost 4 bases to trimming and J lost 5 bases, with 15 bases between them. This CDR3 is 15 amino acids long. CDR1 is KGHDR and CDR2 is SFDVKD in the germline V gene. The CDR3 reads CATSEQRALGDTQYF. As DNA, the CDR3 is TGTGCCACCAGTGAACAGCGGGCTTTAGGAGATACGCAGTATTTT.

This clonotype appeared a few times. The V and J genes are TRBV7-3 and TRBJ2-1; D is uncertain. The CDR3 contains 13 residues. Per the germline V gene, CDR1 is SGHTA and CDR2 is FQGTGA. The V end lost 5 bases, the J end lost 5 bases, and 10 bases lay between the germline ends. The CDR3 DNA is TGTGCCAGCAGCCTACGGATTGACAATGAGCAGTTCTTC. This sequence encodes CASSLRIDNEQFF.

At least ten counts were recorded for this clonotype. The rearrangement joins TRBV7-9 to TRBJ1-2; no clear D gene. Trimming took 0 bases from V and 3 from J, leaving 14 bases between them. Germline V gene lookup returns CDR1 SEHNR and CDR2 FQNEAQ (reference sequence). The CDR3 totals 16 residues. CDR3 protein: CASSLARETVYYGYTF. The CDR3 nucleotides are TGTGCCAGCAGCTTAGCGCGAGAAACGGTGTACTATGGCTACACCTTC.

V usage is TRBV6-5 and J usage is TRBJ2-2, with TRBD1 matching over 7 bases. CDR1 is MNHEY and CDR2 is SVGAGI in the germline V gene. J lost 0 bases, V lost 0 bases, and 16 bases had no gene match. The CDR3 is made up of 21 amino acids. The CDR3: CASSYSNWLVGTAANTGELFF. CDR3 sequence (DNA): TGTGCCAGCAGTTACTCGAACTGGCTAGTAGGGACAGCTGCGAACACCGGGGAGCTGTTTTTT.

The V and J genes are TRBV20-1 and TRBJ1-3; D gene uncertain. Germline-derived CDR1 and CDR2 are DFQATT and SNEGSKA (reference sequence). The CDR3 consists of 13 residues. Trimming cost V 1 base and J 11 bases, with 15 bases left between them. The CDR3 nucleotides read TGCAGTGCTAGAGCCTTTGAGAAGGACGCCATATATTTT. Its protein product is CSARAFEKDAIYF.

The chain combines TRBV7-2 with TRBJ2-7; a possible D gene is TRBD2 (7 bases). This CDR3 has 14 amino acids. Between the trimmed V and J ends, which lost 4 bases and 5 bases, there was a span of 15 bases. Germline loops: CDR1 SGHTA, CDR2 FQGNSA. The CDR3 DNA sequence: TGTGCCAGCAGCTCGCCTGGCGGGGGCGACGAGCAGTACTTC. Its protein is CASSSPGGGDEQYF.

The sample holds a few counts of this clonotype. The chain recombines TRBV6-1 with TRBJ1-2, with no clear D. This CDR3 contains 16 residues. V lost 8 bases and J lost 7, with 26 bases in between. Germline CDR1 is MNHNS and CDR2 is SASEGT. CDR3 region: CASRIFQGGPQFGYTF. CDR3 nucleotides: TGTGCCAGCCGAATTTTCCAAGGAGGCCCTCAATTTGGCTACACCTTC.

The chain recombines TRBV20-1 with TRBJ2-7; possibly TRBD2 for D (6 bases). Germline V gene sequence: CDR1 DFQATT, CDR2 SNEGSKA (reference sequence). The CDR3 has 17 amino acids. V shed 0 bases and J shed 4 bases, with 22 bases lying between them. CDR3 region: CSARDVRGYTRRYEQYF. The CDR3 nucleotides read TGCAGTGCTAGAGACGTTCGGGGGTATACCCGAAGGTACGAGCAGTACTTC.

The chain carries TRBV5-6 and TRBJ2-5, with TRBD2 matching 14 bases. There are 14 residues in the CDR3. Trimming cost V 7 bases and J 3 bases; bases outside gene matches: 2. CDR1 SGHDT and CDR2 YYEEEE come from the germline V gene. DNA of the CDR3: TGTGCCAGCTGGACTAGCGGGAGGAAAGAGACCCAGTACTTC. This translates into CASWTSGRKETQYF.

To note about this clonotype: At one of its ends the junction is not consistent with the germline gene, which may arise from a read error. V gene TRBV20-1 combines with J gene TRBJ2-4; no reliable D call. CDR1 DFQATT and CDR2 SNEGSKA come from the germline V gene (reference sequence). This CDR3 region has 13 residues. CDR3 sequence reads: CSAWLPTKSIQYF. The CDR3 coding sequence is TGCAGTGCTTGGCTCCCAACCAAAAGCATTCAGTACTTC.

This clonotype was seen repeatedly, ten times or more. The chain carries TRBV4-3 and TRBJ2-1; D is unclear. Germline lookup yields CDR1 LGHNA and CDR2 YSLEER. The V end lost 0 bases, the J end lost 8 bases, and 14 bases lay between the germline ends. The CDR3 length is 15 residues. The CDR3 here is CASSQDFTAADEQFF. CDR3 bases: TGCGCCAGCAGCCAAGATTTTACTGCAGCAGATGAGCAGTTCTTC.

The chain recombines TRBV20-1 with TRBJ1-4; D unresolved. The V gene lost 6 bases and the J gene lost 5 bases, with 13 bases spanning the gap. The germline CDR1 and CDR2 sequences are DFQATT and SNEGSKA (reference sequence). The CDR3 is 13 residues long. The CDR3 reads CSAVDGLNEKLFF. The CDR3 DNA is TGCAGTGCAGTCGACGGATTAAATGAAAAACTGTTTTTT.

This clonotype was recorded only once. The chain carries TRBV7-9 and TRBJ1-5, with D perhaps matching TRBD1 (6 bases). Germline CDR1 and CDR2: SEHNR and FQNEAQ (reference sequence). The CDR3 consists of 15 residues. V lost 5 bases and J 6 bases, leaving 17 bases between the germline ends. CDR3 residues: CASSPVSGEGQPQHF. CDR3 DNA sequence: TGTGCCAGCAGCCCCGTCTCAGGGGAGGGTCAGCCCCAGCATTTT. Filled out from reference TRBV7-9 and TRBJ1-5, the complete variable domain reads DTGVSQNPRHKITKRGQNVTFRCDPISEHNRLYWYRQTLGQGPEFLTYFQNEAQLEKSRLLSDRFSAERPKGSFSTLEIQRTEQGDSAMYLCASSPVSGEGQPQHFGDGTRLSIL.